These 7 T cell receptor beta chains were sequenced from one sample in a study of breast tumors, draining lymph nodes, adjacent tissues. MiXCR was run by TCRdb on the multiplex PCR reads, yielding one entry per CDR3 protein. The sample carries about 47,000 distinct CDR3 sequences, 23% recorded once. The sequencing sample was made of breast tumor tissue. The receptors stem from a female donor with breast cancer. Some clones in this sample may be carry-over from other donors' samples.

This clonotype was seen many times. This chain connects TRBV5-1 to TRBJ2-7; D is unresolved. This CDR3 contains 14 residues. CDR1 SGHRS and CDR2 YFSETQ come from the germline V gene. The V and J ends lost 3 bases and 7 bases respectively, with 17 bases between them. The CDR3, as DNA: TGCGCCAGCAGCTGGCAAGACGACCTCGGGGAGCAGTACTTC. This gives the protein CASSWQDDLGEQYF.

This clonotype was detected a few times. The rearrangement links TRBV12-3 or TRBV12-4 to TRBJ1-1, with TRBD1 as a possible D gene (5 bases). This CDR3 spans 16 amino acids. Trimming removed 1 base from V and 2 bases from J, with 14 bases in between. CDR3 loop: CASSLGLGRDNTEAFF. In nucleotides, the CDR3 is TGTGCCAGCAGTTTAGGTTTGGGGCGGGACAACACTGAAGCTTTCTTT.

Many counts were recorded for this clonotype. The genes are TRBV10-3 and TRBJ1-6; D not certain. V was pared by 2 bases and J by 9 bases, with 17 bases between. The CDR3 is 16 amino acids. CDR1 is ENHRY and CDR2 is SYGVKD in the germline V gene. The CDR3 is CAISETGGFPPSPLHF. As DNA, the CDR3 is TGTGCCATCAGTGAGACTGGTGGGTTCCCCCCTTCACCCCTCCACTTT.

This clonotype was seen many times. This chain joins TRBV19 and TRBJ1-2; TRBD1 matches 9 bases. The junction had 6 bases not matched to a gene; V was cut back by 8 bases and J by 8 bases. Germline values: CDR1 LNHDA, CDR2 SQIVND (reference sequence). This CDR3 is built from 12 residues. The CDR3 nucleotides read TGTGCCAGTGGGGACAGGGTGGGAGGCTACACCTTC. Translating it yields CASGDRVGGYTF. The full variable domain, completed using reference TRBV19 and TRBJ1-2, is DGGITQSPKYLFRKEGQNVTLSCEQNLNHDAMYWYRQDPGQGLRLIYYSQIVNDFQKGDIAEGYSVSREKKESFPLTVTSAQKNPTAFYLCASGDRVGGYTFGSGTRLTVV.

This clonotype was seen ten or more times. The chain uses TRBV30 and TRBJ2-7, with D possibly TRBD2 on 5 matching bases. The CDR3 length is 13 residues. Trimming pared 0 bases from V and 3 bases from J, leaving 9 bases between. From germline, CDR1 is GTSNPN and CDR2 SVGIG (reference sequence). The CDR3 loop reads CAWSVDRGYEQYF. The DNA for the CDR3 is TGTGCCTGGAGTGTAGATCGGGGCTACGAGCAGTACTTC.

This clonotype was detected many times. The V call is TRBV30, the J call TRBJ2-1; D may correspond to TRBD1 or TRBD2 (5 bases each). V was shortened by 4 bases and J by 4 bases, with 17 bases between the two germline ends. Germline CDR1 and CDR2: GTSNPN and SVGIG (reference sequence). This CDR3 is 15 amino acids long. The CDR3 spells CAWTPREKRYNEQFF. The CDR3 nucleotides are TGTGCCTGGACCCCCAGGGAAAAGCGGTACAATGAGCAGTTCTTC.

This clonotype appeared a few times. The chain couples TRBV11-2 to TRBJ2-1, with 8 bases that match TRBD2. The V and J ends lost 8 bases and 4 bases, in that order; junction bases with no gene match: 10. CDR3 length: 15 amino acids. CDR1 and CDR2 (germline): SGHAT, FQNNGV. Here the CDR3 reads CASSRGGLEYNEQFF. DNA of the CDR3: TGTGCCAGCTCACGAGGGGGACTAGAATACAATGAGCAGTTCTTC.